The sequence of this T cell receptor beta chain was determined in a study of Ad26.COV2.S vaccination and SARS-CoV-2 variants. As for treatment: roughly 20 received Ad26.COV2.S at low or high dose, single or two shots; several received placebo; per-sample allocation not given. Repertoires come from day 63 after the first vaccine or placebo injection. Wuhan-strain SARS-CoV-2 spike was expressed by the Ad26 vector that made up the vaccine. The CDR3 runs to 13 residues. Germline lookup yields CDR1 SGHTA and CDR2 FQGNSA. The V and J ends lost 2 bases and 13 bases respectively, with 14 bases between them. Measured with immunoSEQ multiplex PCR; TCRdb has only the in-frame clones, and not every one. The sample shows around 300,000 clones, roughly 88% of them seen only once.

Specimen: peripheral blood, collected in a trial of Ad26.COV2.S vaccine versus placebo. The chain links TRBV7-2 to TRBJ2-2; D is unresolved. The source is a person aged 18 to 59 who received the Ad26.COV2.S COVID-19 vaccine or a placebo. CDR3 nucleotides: TGTGCCAGCAGCTTAAATCAAATTGGGTGGCTGTTTTTT. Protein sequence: CASSLNQIGWLFF.